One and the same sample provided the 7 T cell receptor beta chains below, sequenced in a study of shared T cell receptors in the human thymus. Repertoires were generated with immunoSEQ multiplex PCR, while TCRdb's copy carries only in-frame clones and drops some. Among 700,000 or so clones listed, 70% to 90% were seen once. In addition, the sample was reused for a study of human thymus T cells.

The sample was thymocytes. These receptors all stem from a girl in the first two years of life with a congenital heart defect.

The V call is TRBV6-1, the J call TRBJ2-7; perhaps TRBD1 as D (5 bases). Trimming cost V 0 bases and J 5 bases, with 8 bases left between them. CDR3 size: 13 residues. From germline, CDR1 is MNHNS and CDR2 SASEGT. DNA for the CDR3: TGTGCCAGCAGTGAAGCGGGGCGACACGAGCAGTACTTC. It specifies CASSEAGRHEQYF.

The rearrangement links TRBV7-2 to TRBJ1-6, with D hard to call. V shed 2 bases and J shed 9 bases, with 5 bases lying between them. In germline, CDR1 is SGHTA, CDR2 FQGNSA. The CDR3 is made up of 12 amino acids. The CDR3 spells CASSLPGSPLHF. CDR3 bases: TGTGCCAGCAGCTTACCGGGTTCACCCCTCCACTTT.

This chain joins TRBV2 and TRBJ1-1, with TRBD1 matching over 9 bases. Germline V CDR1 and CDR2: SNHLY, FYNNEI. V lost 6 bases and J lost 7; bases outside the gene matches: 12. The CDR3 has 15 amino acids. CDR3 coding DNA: TGTGCCAGCAGGGCCACAGGGGGCGCTCATCTTGAAGCTTTCTTT. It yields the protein CASRATGGAHLEAFF.

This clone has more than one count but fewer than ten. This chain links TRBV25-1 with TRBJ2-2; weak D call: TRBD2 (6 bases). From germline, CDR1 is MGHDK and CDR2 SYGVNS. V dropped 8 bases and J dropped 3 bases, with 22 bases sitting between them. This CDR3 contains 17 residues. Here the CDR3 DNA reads TGTGCCAGCGCCCGGGAGATGAAGGGTGCGGACACCGGGGAGCTGTTTTTT. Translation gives CASAREMKGADTGELFF.

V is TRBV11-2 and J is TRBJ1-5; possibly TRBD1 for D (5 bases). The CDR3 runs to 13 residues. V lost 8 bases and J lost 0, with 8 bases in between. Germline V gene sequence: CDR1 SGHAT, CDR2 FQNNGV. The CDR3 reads CASSGYSNQPQHF. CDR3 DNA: TGTGCCAGCTCAGGGTATAGCAATCAGCCCCAGCATTTT.

The CDR3 region has the DNA TGTGCCAGCAGGAAAGACAGGGGTTGGGGTCGGTCACCCCTCCACTTT. This codes for CASRKDRGWGRSPLHF. This chain connects TRBV6-4 to TRBJ1-6, with 8 positions matching TRBD1. V shed 6 bases, J shed 10 bases, and the junction held 14 bases outside the gene matches. Looked up from germline, CDR1 is MRHNA and CDR2 is SNTAGT. The CDR3 totals 16 residues.

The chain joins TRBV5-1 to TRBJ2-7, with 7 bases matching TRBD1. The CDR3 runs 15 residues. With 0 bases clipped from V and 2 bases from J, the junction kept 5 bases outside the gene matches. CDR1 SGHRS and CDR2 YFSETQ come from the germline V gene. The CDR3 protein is CASSLGTGVPYEQYF. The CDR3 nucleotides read TGCGCCAGCAGCTTGGGGACAGGAGTTCCCTACGAGCAGTACTTC.